Listed below are T cell receptor beta chains from one sample, sequenced in a study of CD8 T cells in Susac syndrome. Using its own MiXCR run on the immunoSEQ multiplex PCR reads, TCRdb lists one record per CDR3 protein. The table lists about 290,000 distinct CDR3 sequences, roughly 85% of them singletons. The material sequenced was CD8+ T cells from PBMCs. The receptors originated from a human donor with multiple sclerosis. The CDR3 runs from the conserved cysteine through the conserved F or W. The D gene is left open where the match is weak. Rows give clone size only sometimes, using once, few, many, or a class for an expanded clone.

>TRBJ2-3|TRBV6-5|.|.
TGTGCCAGCAGTTGGGAAGAACGAGATACGCAGTATTTT
CASSWEERDTQYF
>TRBJ2-2|TRBV6-2/TRBV6-3|.|TRBD2
TGTGCCAGCAGTTACCGGCGGGAGCACGGGGAGCTTTTTTTT
CASSYRREHGELFF
>TRBJ2-3|TRBV12-3/TRBV12-4|.|TRBD2
TGTGCCAGCAGTTTTGTGACGCCGGGAGGTGCTACGCAGTATTTT
CASSFVTPGGATQYF
>TRBJ2-5|TRBV20-1|.|TRBD1
TGCAGTGCCGCCGCTACTAGAGAGGTCATACAGGGGACGGAGACCCAGTACTTC
CSAAATREVIQGTETQYF
>TRBJ2-7|TRBV9|.|.
TGTGCCAGCAGCGTAGCGGCTAGCACCGCCTACGAGCAGTACTTC
CASSVAASTAYEQYF
>TRBJ2-1|TRBV27|.|TRBD2
TGTGCCAGCAGTTTAATAGGACTAGCGGGGCGATCCTACAATGAGCAGTTCTTC
CASSLIGLAGRSYNEQFF
>TRBJ2-2|TRBV15|.|TRBD1
TGTGCCACCAGCAACGGGACAGGGGGAAACACCGGGGAGCTGTTTTTT
CATSNGTGGNTGELFF
>TRBJ2-3|TRBV28|.|.
TGTGCCAGCAGTTTCCCGACGGAGGACCTCATGCGGTCAGCAGATACGCAGTATTTT
CASSFPTEDLMRSADTQYF
>TRBJ2-3|TRBV14|.|.
TGTGCCAGCAGCCATGCCTCCGATACGCAGTATTTT
CASSHASDTQYF
>TRBJ1-1|TRBV27|once|.
TGTGCCAGCAGTATCACAAGGGACACTGAAGCTTTCTTT
CASSITRDTEAFF
>TRBJ1-2|TRBV4-1|.|.
TGCGCCAGCAGCGCCGGCACGGATTATGGCTACACCTTC
CASSAGTDYGYTF
>TRBJ2-1|TRBV3-1|.|TRBD1
TGTGCCAGCAGCCAAGGAAACAGGGGGCCGATCAATGAGCAGTTCTTC
CASSQGNRGPINEQFF
>TRBJ1-3|TRBV13|.|.
TGTGCCAGCAGTAATCCGTGGCGGGACACCATATATTTT
CASSNPWRDTIYF
>TRBJ2-7|TRBV20-1|.|.
TGCAGTGTTTTATTTGGTCTAAGAGGGTACGAGCAGTACTTC
CSVLFGLRGYEQYF
>TRBJ2-7|TRBV5-1|.|.
TGCGCCAGCAGCTTTACAGGGTTGCCCGGCGAGCAGTACTTC
CASSFTGLPGEQYF